The clone carrying this T cell receptor beta chain was counted between two and nine times. Its antigen is still unknown. This record belongs to a study of blood T cells in healthy people across ages. The study's findings and limits: Both higher diversity and more naive CD4+ cells marked long-lived donors when set against aged donors. TCR beta diversity per million T cells fell roughly linearly with age.

V was cut by 1 base and J by 6 bases, with 6 bases left in between. Per germline, CDR1 LNHNV and CDR2 YYDKDF (reference sequence). The CDR3 is 13 residues long. Total RNA extraction produced at least 5.5 micrograms (per sample) for the study. With a J-beta primer mix and a sample-barcoded 5' primer, a second PCR ran roughly 7 to 11 cycles. TCRdb reanalysed the 5' RACE reads using MiXCR and keeps one entry per CDR3 protein. Of around 1.1 million distinct CDR3 sequences listed, roughly two fifths were seen once; the top ten hold around 13%. This sequence was found in a man in his late teens or twenties in good health. The sequenced material came from blood. The chain couples TRBV15 to TRBJ2-2; D is undetermined. The CDR3 DNA reads as TGTGCCACCAGCAGAGCTTCGTCCGGGGAGCTGTTTTTT. Protein sequence: CATSRASSGELFF.